This passage covers 10 T cell receptor beta chains from one sample sequenced in a study of Graves' ophthalmopathy and Graves' hyperthyroidism. The TCR beta CDR3 regions underwent amplification from RNA transcripts. HTBI-primed RT-PCR formed the first round, and a multiplex PCR formed the second. One entry per CDR3 protein results from TCRdb running MiXCR on the multiplex PCR reads. This table holds about 700,000 distinct CDR3 sequences, roughly two fifths found once. The material sequenced was peripheral blood. These receptors were obtained from an adult man with Graves' ophthalmopathy.

In DNA form, the CDR3 reads TGCGCCAGCCAAGGGGACGGTGGGAACACTGAAGCTTTCTTT. It yields the protein CASQGDGGNTEAFF. The chain recombines TRBV10-2 with TRBJ1-1, with D possibly being TRBD1 (5 bases). Trimming removed 8 bases at V and 1 base at J, with 14 bases between. The CDR3 is made up of 14 amino acids. Germline lookup yields CDR1 WSHSY and CDR2 SAAADI.

This clonotype was detected ten times or more. The chain has TRBV7-9 and TRBJ1-1; 9 bases fit TRBD1. Germline values: CDR1 SEHNR, CDR2 FQNEAQ (reference sequence). V shed 5 bases, J shed 6 bases, and the junction held 1 base outside the gene matches. There are 12 residues in the CDR3. The CDR3 loop is CASSRTGAEAFF. The CDR3 DNA follows: TGTGCCAGCAGCCGGACAGGGGCTGAAGCTTTCTTT.

This clonotype was seen a few times. This chain uses TRBV6-5 with TRBJ1-5; TRBD1 agrees at 7 bases. The junction had 4 bases not matched to a gene; V was cut back by 2 bases and J by 6 bases. Per the germline V gene, CDR1 is MNHEY and CDR2 is SVGAGI. The CDR3 consists of 14 residues. CDR3 in DNA: TGTGCCAGCAGTTACGAGAGGGGGCCTCAGCCCCAGCATTTT. Protein sequence: CASSYERGPQPQHF.

Of note for this clonotype: Because it lacks the conserved phenylalanine or tryptophan at the end, this CDR3 is likely a read error. The limits of the CDR3 on the DNA are not certain, so only TCRdb's listed CDR3 is given. This chain uses TRBV9 with TRBJ2-5; the listed D gene, TRBD1, was not tested against the DNA. Germline lookup yields CDR1 SGDLS and CDR2 YYNGEE. The CDR3 spans 8 residues, counting both ends. CDR3 residues: CASSVPGQ.

The chain uses TRBV6-5 and TRBJ2-7; TRBD1 matches at 9 bases. With V trimmed by 2 bases and J by 7 bases, 6 bases remained unmatched. From germline, CDR1 is MNHEY and CDR2 SVGAGI. CDR3 length: 14 residues. The CDR3 loop reads CASSYLQGAGEQYF. CDR3 bases: TGTGCCAGCAGTTACCTACAGGGGGCGGGGGAGCAGTACTTC.

V is TRBV10-3 and J is TRBJ2-3, with D possibly TRBD2 on 7 matching bases. This CDR3 is built from 14 residues. Trimming removed 10 bases at V and 6 bases at J, with 20 bases between. CDR1 and CDR2 from the germline V gene are ENHRY and SYGVKD. The DNA of the CDR3 is TGTGCCAGCCTACGAGGGGGGGGCGCGGATACGCAGTATTTT. As protein: CASLRGGGADTQYF.

This clonotype has just a few counts. The chain carries TRBV27 and TRBJ2-7; 8 positions agree with TRBD1. Trimming at V came to 4 bases and at J to 3 bases, leaving 5 bases not matched to a gene. The CDR3 is 14 residues long. Germline V gene lookup returns CDR1 MNHEY and CDR2 SMNVEV (reference sequence). Here the CDR3 reads CASSSADRVYEQYF. The DNA of the CDR3 is TGTGCCAGCAGTTCTGCGGACAGGGTCTACGAGCAGTACTTC.

This clonotype was seen repeatedly, ten times or more. This chain connects TRBV7-9 to TRBJ1-1, with 10 bases identical to TRBD1. Trimming removed 3 bases from V and 4 bases from J; junction bases left unmatched: 5. The V gene's germline CDR1 is SEHNR and CDR2 FQNEAQ (reference sequence). This CDR3 spans 15 amino acids. CDR3 sequence (DNA): TGTGCCAGCAGCTTGACAGGGGGCACAGGCACTGAAGCTTTCTTT. As protein: CASSLTGGTGTEAFF. The variable domain in full, with the rest retrieved from reference TRBV7-9 and TRBJ1-1, is DTGVSQNPRHKITKRGQNVTFRCDPISEHNRLYWYRQTLGQGPEFLTYFQNEAQLEKSRLLSDRFSAERPKGSFSTLEIQRTEQGDSAMYLCASSLTGGTGTEAFFGQGTRLTVV.

This chain connects TRBV19 to TRBJ2-3; D ambiguous. Between the trimmed V and J ends, which lost 7 bases and 1 base, there was a span of 9 bases. The CDR3 runs 13 residues. Germline loops: CDR1 LNHDA, CDR2 SQIVND (reference sequence). The DNA of the CDR3 is TGTGCCAGTACCCCCGAGGGCACAGATACGCAGTATTTT. Translation gives CASTPEGTDTQYF.

This chain connects TRBV20-1 to TRBJ2-7; D is ambiguous. The CDR3 contains 15 residues. The V and J ends lost 1 base and 5 bases respectively, with 18 bases between them. Germline CDR1 reads DFQATT; CDR2 reads SNEGSKA (reference sequence). The DNA for the CDR3 is TGCAGTGCTAGAGTACCCCTCCCAAACGACCACGAGCAGTACTTC. It is translated as CSARVPLPNDHEQYF.